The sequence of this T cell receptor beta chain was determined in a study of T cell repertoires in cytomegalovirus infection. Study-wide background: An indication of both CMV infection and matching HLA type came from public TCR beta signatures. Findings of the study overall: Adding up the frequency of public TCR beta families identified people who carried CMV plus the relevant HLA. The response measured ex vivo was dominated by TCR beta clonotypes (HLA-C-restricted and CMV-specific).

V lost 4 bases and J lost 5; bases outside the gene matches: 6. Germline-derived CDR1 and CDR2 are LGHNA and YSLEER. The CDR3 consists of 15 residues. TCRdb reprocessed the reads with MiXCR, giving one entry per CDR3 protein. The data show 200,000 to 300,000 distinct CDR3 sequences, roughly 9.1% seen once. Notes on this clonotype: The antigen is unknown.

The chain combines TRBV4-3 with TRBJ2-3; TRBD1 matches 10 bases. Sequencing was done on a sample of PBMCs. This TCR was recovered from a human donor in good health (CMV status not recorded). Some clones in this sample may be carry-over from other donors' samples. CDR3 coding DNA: TGCGCCAGCAGCCGGGAAGGACAGGGGGGAGATACGCAGTATTTT. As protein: CASSREGQGGDTQYF.